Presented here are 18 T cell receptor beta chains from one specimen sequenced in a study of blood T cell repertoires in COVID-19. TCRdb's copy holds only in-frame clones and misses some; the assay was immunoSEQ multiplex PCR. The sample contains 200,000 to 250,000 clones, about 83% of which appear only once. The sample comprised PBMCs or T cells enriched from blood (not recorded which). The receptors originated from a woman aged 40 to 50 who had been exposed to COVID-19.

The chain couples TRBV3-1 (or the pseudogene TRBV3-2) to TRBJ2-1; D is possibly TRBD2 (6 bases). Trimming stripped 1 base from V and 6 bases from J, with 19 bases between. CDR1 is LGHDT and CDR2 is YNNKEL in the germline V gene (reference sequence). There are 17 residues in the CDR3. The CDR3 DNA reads TGTGCCAGCAGCCAAGTCGCTAGCGCCGCGGGTATCAATGAGCAGTTCTTC. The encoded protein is CASSQVASAAGINEQFF.

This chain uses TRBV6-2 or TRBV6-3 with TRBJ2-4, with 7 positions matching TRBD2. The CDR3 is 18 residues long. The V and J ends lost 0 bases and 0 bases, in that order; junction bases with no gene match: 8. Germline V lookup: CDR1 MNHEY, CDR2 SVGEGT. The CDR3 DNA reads TGTGCCAGCAGTTACTCGAGGGGAGGGCGACTAGCCAAAAACATTCAGTACTTC. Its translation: CASSYSRGGRLAKNIQYF.

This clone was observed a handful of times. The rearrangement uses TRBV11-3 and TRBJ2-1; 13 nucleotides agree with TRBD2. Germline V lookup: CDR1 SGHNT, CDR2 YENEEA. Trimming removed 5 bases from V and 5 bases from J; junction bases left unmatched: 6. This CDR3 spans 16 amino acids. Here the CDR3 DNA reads TGTGCCAGCAGCAAACAGGGACTAGCGGGAAACAATGAGCAGTTCTTC. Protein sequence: CASSKQGLAGNNEQFF.

The CDR3 region has the DNA TGTGCCAGCAGCACATTAGGTGGGACAGTTGAAGCTTTCTTT. It encodes CASSTLGGTVEAFF. The V and J genes are TRBV7-2 and TRBJ1-1; 7 bases line up with TRBD1. The CDR3 runs 14 residues. Losses at the gene ends were 5 bases for V and 7 bases for J; bases not matched to a gene: 10. In germline, CDR1 is SGHTA, CDR2 FQGNSA.

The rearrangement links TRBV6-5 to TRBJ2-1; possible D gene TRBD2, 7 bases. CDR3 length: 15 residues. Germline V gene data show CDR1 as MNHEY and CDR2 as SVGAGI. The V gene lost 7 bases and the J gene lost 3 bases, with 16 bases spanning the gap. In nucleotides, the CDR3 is TGTGCCAGCATTAAAGGGGGGGCGGGCTACAATGAGCAGTTCTTC. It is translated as CASIKGGAGYNEQFF.

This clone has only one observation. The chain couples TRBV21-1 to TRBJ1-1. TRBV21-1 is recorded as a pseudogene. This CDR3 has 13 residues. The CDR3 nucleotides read TGTGCCAGCAGCAATGTAATGAACACTGAAGCTTTCTTT. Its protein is CASSNVMNTEAFF.

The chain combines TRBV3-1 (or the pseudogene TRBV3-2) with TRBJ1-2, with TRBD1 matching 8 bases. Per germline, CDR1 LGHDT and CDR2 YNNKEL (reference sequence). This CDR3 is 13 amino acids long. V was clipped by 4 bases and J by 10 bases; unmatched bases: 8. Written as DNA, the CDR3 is TGTGCCAGCAGCCGTGGACAGGGTCGCCACTACACCTTC. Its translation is CASSRGQGRHYTF.

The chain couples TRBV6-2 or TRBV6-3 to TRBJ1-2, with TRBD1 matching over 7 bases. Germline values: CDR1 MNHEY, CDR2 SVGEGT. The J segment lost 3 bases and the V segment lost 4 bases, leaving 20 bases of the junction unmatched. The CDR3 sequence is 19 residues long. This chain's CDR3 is CASSSEGQPLALAHYGYTF. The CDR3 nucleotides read TGTGCCAGCAGTTCTGAGGGACAGCCTCTCGCCCTGGCCCACTATGGCTACACCTTC.

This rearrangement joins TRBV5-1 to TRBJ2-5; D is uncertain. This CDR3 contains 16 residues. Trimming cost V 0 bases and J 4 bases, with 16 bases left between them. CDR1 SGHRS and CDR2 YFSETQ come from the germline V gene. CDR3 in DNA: TGCGCCAGCAGCTTGGTGCTCGGTGGGCTCCCAGAGACCCAGTACTTC. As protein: CASSLVLGGLPETQYF.

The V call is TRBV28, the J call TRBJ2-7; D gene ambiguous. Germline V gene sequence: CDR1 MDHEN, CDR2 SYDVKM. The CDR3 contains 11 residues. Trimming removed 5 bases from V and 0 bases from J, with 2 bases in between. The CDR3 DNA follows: TGTGCCAGCAGTCACTCCTACGAGCAGTACTTC. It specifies CASSHSYEQYF.

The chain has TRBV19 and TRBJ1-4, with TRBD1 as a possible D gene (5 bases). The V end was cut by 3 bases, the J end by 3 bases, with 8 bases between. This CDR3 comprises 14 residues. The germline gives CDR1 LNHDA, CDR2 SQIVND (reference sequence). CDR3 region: CASSIRTPNEKLFF. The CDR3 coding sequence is TGTGCCAGTAGTATCCGGACACCTAATGAAAAACTGTTTTTT.

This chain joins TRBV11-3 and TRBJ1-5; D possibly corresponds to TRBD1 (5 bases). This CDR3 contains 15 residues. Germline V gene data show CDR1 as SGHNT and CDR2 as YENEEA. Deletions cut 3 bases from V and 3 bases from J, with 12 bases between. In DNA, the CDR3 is TGTGCCAGCAGCTTCGAGACAGTTCTCAATCAGCCCCAGCATTTT. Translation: CASSFETVLNQPQHF.

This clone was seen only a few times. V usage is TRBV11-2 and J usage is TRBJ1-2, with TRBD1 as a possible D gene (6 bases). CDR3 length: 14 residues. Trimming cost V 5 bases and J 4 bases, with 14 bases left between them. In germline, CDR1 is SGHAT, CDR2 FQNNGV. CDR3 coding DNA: TGTGCCAGCAGCCATACAGGGAGGGTCTATGGCTACACCTTC. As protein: CASSHTGRVYGYTF.

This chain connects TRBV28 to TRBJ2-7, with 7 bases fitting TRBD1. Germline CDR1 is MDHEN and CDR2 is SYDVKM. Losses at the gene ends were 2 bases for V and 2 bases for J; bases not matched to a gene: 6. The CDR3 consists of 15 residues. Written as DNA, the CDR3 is TGTGCCAGCAGTTTAAGGGGAGACAGGGCCTACGAGCAGTACTTC. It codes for CASSLRGDRAYEQYF.

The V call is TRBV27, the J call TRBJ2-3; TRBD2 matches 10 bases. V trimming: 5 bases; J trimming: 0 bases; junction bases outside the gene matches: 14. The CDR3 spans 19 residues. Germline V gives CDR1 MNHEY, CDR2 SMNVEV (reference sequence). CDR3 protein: CASSDTSGAENTSTDTQYF. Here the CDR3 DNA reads TGTGCCAGCAGTGATACTAGCGGGGCGGAGAACACTAGCACAGATACGCAGTATTTT.

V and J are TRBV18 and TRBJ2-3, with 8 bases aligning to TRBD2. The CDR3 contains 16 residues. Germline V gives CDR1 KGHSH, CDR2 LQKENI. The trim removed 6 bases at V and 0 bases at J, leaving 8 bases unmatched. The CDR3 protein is CASSPTGGGSTDTQYF. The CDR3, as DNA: TGTGCCAGCTCGCCAACCGGGGGGGGTAGCACAGATACGCAGTATTTT.

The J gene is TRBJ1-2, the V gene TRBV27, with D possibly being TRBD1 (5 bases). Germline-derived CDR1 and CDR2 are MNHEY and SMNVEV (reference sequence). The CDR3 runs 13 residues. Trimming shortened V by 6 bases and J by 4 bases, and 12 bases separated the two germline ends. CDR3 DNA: TGTGCCAGCAGCCTAGGCGGGGGCTATGGCTACACCTTC. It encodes CASSLGGGYGYTF.

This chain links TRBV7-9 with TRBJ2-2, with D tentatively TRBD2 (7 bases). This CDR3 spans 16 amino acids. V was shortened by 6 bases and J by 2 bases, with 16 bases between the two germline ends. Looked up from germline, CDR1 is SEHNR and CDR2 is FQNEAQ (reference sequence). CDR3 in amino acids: CASRSRGGENTGELFF. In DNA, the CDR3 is TGTGCCAGCAGGTCACGAGGGGGGGAAAACACCGGGGAGCTGTTTTTT.